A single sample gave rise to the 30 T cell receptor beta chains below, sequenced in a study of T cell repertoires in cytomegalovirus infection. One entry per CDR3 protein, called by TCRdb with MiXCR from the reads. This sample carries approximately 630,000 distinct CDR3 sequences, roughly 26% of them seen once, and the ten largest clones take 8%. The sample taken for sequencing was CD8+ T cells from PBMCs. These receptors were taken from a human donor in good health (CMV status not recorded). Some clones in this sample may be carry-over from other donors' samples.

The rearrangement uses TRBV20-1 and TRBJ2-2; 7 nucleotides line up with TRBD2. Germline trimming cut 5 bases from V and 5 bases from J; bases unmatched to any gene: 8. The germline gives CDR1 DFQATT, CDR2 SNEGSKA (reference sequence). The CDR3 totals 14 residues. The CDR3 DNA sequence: TGCAGTGCTCCCCGACTAGCCCGAACCGGGGAGCTGTTTTTT. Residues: CSAPRLARTGELFF.

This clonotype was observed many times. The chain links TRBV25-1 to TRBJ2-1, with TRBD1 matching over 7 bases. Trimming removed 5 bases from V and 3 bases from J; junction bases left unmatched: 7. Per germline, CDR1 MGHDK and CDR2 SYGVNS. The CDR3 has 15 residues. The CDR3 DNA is TGTGCCAGCAGTCTTGATCGGGACAGCTACAATGAGCAGTTCTTC. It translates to CASSLDRDSYNEQFF. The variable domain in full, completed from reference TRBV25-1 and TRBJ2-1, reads EADIYQTPRYLVIGTGKKITLECSQTMGHDKMYWYQQDPGMELHLIHYSYGVNSTEKGDLSSESTVSRIRTEHFPLTLESARPSHTSQYLCASSLDRDSYNEQFFGPGTRLTVL.

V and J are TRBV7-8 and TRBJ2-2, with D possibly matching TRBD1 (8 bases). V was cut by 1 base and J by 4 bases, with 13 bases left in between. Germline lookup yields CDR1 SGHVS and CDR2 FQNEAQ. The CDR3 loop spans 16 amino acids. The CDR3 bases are TGTGCCAGCAGCTTAGGACAGGGGAGGGGCACCGGGGAGCTGTTTTTT. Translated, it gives CASSLGQGRGTGELFF.

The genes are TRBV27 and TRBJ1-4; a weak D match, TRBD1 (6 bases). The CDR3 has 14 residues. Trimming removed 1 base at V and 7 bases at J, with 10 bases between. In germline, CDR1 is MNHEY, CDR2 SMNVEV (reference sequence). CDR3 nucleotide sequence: TGTGCCAGCAGTTTATGGGGGCGAGGTGAAAAACTGTTTTTT. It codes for CASSLWGRGEKLFF.

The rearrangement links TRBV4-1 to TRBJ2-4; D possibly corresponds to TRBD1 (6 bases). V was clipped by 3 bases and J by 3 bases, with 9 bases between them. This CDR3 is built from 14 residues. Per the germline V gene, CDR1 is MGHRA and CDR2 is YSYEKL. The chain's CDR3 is CASSQGQIKNIQYF. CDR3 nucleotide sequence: TGCGCCAGCAGCCAGGGACAAATCAAAAACATTCAGTACTTC.

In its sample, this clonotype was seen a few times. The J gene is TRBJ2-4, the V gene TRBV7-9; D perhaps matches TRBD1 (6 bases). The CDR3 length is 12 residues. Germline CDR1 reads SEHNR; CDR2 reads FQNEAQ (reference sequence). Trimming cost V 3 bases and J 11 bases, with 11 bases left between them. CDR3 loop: CASSLWTDVQYF. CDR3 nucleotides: TGTGCCAGCAGCTTGTGGACAGACGTTCAGTACTTC.

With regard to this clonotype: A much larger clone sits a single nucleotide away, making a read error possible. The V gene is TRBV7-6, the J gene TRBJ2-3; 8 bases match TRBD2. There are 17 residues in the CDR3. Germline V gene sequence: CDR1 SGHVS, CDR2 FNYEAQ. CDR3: CVSSPDKASGSTDTQYF. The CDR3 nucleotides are TGTGTCAGCAGCCCCGATAAGGCTAGCGGGAGCACAGATACGCAGTATTTT.

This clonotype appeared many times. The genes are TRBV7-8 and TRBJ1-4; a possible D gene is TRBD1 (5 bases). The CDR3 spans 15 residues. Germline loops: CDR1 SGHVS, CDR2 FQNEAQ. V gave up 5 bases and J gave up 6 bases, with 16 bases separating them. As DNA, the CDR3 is TGTGCCAGCAGCCCGGACCGGGACTCTGATGAAAAACTGTTTTTT. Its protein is CASSPDRDSDEKLFF.

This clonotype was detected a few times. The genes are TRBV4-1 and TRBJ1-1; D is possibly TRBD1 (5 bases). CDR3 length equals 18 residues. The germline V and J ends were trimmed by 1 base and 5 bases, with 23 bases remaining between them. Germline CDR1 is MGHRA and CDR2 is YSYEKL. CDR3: CASSQAPRGRNWGTEAFF. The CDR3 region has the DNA TGCGCCAGCAGCCAAGCCCCACGGGGGAGGAATTGGGGAACTGAAGCTTTCTTT.

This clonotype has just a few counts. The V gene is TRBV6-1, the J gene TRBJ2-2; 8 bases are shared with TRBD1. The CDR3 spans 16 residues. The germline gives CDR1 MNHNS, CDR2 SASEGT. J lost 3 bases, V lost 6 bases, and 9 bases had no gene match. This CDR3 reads CASSQGARLDTGELFF. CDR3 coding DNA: TGTGCCAGCAGCCAGGGGGCCCGGTTGGACACCGGGGAGCTGTTTTTT.

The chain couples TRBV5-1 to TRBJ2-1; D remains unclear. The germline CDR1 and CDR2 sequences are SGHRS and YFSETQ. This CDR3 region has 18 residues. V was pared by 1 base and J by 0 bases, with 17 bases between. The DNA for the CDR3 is TGCGCCAGCAGCTTGTCTCTTATGGGGTCCGGCTCCTACAATGAGCAGTTCTTC. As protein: CASSLSLMGSGSYNEQFF.

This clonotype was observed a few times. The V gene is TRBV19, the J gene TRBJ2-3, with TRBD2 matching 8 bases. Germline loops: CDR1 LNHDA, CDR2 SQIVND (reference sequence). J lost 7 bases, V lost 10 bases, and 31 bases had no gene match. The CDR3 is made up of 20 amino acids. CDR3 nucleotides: TGTGCCACCGAACCGAGCTCAGGGGTTGCGACGGGACTAGAAGTCAATACGCAGTATTTT. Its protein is CATEPSSGVATGLEVNTQYF. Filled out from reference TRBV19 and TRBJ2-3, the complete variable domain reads DGGITQSPKYLFRKEGQNVTLSCEQNLNHDAMYWYRQDPGQGLRLIYYSQIVNDFQKGDIAEGYSVSREKKESFPLTVTSAQKNPTAFYLCATEPSSGVATGLEVNTQYFGPGTRLTVL.

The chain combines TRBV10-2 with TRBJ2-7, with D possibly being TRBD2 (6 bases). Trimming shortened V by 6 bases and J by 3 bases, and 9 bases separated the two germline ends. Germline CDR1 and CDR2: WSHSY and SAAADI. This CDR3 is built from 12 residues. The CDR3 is CASSGLLYEQYV. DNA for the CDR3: TGCGCCAGCAGCGGACTACTCTACGAGCAGTACGTC.

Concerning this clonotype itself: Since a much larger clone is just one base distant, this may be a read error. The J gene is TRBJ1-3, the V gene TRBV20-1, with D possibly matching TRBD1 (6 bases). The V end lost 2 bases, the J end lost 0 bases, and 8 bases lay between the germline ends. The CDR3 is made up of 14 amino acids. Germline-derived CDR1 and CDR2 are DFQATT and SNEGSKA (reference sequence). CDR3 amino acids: CSARPTGSGNTIYF. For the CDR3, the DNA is TGCAGTGCTAGACCGACAGGCTCTGGAAACACCATATATTTT.

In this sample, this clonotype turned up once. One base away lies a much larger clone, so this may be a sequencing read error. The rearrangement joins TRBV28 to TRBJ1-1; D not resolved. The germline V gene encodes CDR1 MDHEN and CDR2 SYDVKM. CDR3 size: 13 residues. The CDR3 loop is CTSSSRPWAEAFF. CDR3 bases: TGTACCAGCAGTTCGCGACCCTGGGCTGAAGCTTTCTTT.

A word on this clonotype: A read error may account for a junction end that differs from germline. CDR3 amino acids: CTSSLPLRVSTDTQYF. CDR3 bases: TGTACCAGCAGCCTTCCCTTGAGGGTTAGCACAGATACGCAGTATTTT. This rearrangement joins TRBV5-6 to TRBJ2-3, with D possibly TRBD2 on 5 matching bases. The CDR3 runs 16 residues. Germline CDR1 reads SGHDT; CDR2 reads YYEEEE.

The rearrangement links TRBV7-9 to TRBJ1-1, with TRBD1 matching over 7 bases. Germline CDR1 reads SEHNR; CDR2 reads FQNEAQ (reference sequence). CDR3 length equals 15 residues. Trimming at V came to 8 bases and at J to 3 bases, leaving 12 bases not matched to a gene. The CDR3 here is CASPYLVGTDTEAFF. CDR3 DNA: TGTGCCAGCCCCTACTTGGTAGGGACAGACACTGAAGCTTTCTTT.

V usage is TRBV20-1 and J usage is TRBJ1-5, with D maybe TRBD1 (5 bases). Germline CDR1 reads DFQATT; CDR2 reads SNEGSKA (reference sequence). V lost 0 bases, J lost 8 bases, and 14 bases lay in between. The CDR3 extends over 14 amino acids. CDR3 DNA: TGCAGTGCTAGAGATGGGGGGGGTCGGAAGCCCCAGCATTTT. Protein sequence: CSARDGGGRKPQHF.

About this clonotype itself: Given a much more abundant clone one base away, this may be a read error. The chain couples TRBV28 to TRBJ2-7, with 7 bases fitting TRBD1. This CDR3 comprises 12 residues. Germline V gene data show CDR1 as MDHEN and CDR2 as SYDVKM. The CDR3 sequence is CVSSSRDSEQYV. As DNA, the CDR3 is TGTGTCAGCAGTTCCCGGGACAGCGAGCAGTACGTC.

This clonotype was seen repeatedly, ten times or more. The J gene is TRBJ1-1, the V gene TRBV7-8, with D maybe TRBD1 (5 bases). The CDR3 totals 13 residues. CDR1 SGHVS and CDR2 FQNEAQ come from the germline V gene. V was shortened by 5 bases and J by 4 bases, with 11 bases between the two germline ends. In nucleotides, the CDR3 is TGTGCCAGCAGCCCCAGGGCTGGCACTGAAGCTTTCTTT. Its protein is CASSPRAGTEAFF.

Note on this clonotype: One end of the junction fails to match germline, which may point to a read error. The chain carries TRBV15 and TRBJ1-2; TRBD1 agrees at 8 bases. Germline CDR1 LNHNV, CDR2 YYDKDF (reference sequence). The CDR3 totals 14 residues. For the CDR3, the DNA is TGTGTCACCAGCAGAGGGGGACAGGACTATGGCTACACCTTC. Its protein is CVTSRGGQDYGYTF. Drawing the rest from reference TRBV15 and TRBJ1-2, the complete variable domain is DAMVIQNPRYQVTQFGKPVTLSCSQTLNHNVMYWYQQKSSQAPKLLFHYYDKDFNNEADTPDNFQSRRPNTSFCFLDIRSPGLGDTAMYLCVTSRGGQDYGYTFGSGTRLTVV.

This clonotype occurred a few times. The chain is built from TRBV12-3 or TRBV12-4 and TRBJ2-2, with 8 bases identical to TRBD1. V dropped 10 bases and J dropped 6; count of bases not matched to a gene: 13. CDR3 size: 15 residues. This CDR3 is CATRDRSVEPGELFF. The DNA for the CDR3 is TGTGCCACCCGGGACAGGTCGGTCGAACCCGGGGAGCTGTTTTTT.

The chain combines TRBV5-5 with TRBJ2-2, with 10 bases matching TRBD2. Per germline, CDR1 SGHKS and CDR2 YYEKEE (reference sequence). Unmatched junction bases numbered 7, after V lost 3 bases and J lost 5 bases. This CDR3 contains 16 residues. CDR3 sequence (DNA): TGTGCCAGCAGCTCTCTAGCGGGGGATATAACCGGGGAGCTGTTTTTT. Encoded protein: CASSSLAGDITGELFF.

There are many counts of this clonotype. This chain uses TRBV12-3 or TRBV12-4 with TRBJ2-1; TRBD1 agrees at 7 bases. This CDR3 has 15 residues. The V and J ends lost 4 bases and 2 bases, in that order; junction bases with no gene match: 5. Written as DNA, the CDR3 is TGTGCCAGCAGTTCCCCGGGACAGACCTACAATGAGCAGTTCTTC. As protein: CASSSPGQTYNEQFF.

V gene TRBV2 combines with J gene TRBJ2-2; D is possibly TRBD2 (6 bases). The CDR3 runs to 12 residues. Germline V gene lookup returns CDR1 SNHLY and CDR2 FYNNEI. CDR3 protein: CAGGGATGELFF. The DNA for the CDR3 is TGTGCGGGCGGAGGGGCTACCGGGGAGCTGTTTTTT. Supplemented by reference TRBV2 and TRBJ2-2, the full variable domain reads EPEVTQTPSHQVTQMGQEVILRCVPISNHLYFYWYRQILGQKVEFLVSFYNNEISEKSEIFDDQFSVERPDGSNFTLKIRSTKLEDSAMYFCAGGGATGELFFGEGSRLTVL.

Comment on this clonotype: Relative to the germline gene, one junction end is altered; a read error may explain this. The CDR3 bases are TGTGCCAGCAACCAGCGAGGGGCGGCGAACACTGGGGAGCTGTTTTTT. Its translation: CASNQRGAANTGELFF. The rearrangement joins TRBV2 to TRBJ2-2; the D call may be TRBD1 or TRBD2 (5 bases each). This CDR3 has 16 residues. Germline assignment: CDR1 SNHLY and CDR2 FYNNEI.

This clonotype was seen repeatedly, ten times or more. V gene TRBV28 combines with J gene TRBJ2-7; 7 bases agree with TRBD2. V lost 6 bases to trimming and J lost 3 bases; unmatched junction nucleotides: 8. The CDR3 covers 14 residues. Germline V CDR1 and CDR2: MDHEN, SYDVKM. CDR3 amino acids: CASSPSSGHYEQYF. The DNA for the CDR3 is TGTGCCAGCAGCCCGTCTAGCGGCCACTACGAGCAGTACTTC.

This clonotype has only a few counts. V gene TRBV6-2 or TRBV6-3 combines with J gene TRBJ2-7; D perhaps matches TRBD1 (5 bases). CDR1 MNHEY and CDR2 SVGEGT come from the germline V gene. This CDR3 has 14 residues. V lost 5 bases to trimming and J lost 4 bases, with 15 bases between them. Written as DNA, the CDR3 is TGTGCCAGCAGTCCGACCCGGACACTATACGAGCAGTACGTC. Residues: CASSPTRTLYEQYV.

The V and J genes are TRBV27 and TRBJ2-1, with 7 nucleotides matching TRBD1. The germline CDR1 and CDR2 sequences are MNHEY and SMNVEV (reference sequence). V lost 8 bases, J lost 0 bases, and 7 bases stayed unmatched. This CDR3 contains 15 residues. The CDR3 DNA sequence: TGTGCCAGCTCCTGGGACAGCGGCTCCTACAATGAGCAGTTCTTC. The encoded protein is CASSWDSGSYNEQFF.

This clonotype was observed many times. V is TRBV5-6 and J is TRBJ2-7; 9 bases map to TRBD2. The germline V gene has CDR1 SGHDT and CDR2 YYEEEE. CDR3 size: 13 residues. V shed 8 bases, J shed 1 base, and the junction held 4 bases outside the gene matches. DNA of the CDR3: TGTGCCAGTAGTAGCGGGGGTTCCTACGAGCAGTACTTC. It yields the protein CASSSGGSYEQYF. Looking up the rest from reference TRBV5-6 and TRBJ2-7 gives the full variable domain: DAGVTQSPTHLIKTRGQQVTLRCSPKSGHDTVSWYQQALGQGPQFIFQYYEEEERQRGNFPDRFSGHQFPNYSSELNVNALLLGDSALYLCASSSGGSYEQYFGPGTRLTVT.